These 5 T cell receptor beta chains share one sample of origin, sequenced in a study of cytomegalovirus exposure and HLA in healthy donors. Vbeta (60) and Jbeta (13) primers were used in the PCR. Profiled with immunoSEQ multiplex PCR; TCRdb holds only in-frame clones, not every one. The table has under 40,000 clones, roughly three quarters seen once. The sample taken for sequencing was PBMCs. The receptors were sampled from a young woman in good health and CMV-seropositive.

This clone was observed a handful of times. The chain recombines TRBV5-5 with TRBJ2-5, with 7 bases matching TRBD1. The last part of the DNA fits TRBJ2-7 better; the J call may be wrong. This CDR3 has 16 amino acids. Germline assignment: CDR1 SGHKS and CDR2 YYEKEE (reference sequence). The CDR3 region has the DNA TGTGCCAGCAGCTTAGTAGGGGGACAGACAACCTACGAGCAGTACTTC. It specifies CASSLVGGQTTYEQYF.

This CDR3 is CASSLHLNTEAFF. Here the CDR3 DNA reads TGTGCCAGCAGCTTACACTTGAACACTGAAGCTTTCTTT. The chain recombines TRBV7-2 with TRBJ1-1, with D unresolved. The V gene's germline CDR1 is SGHTA and CDR2 FQGNSA. The CDR3 is 13 amino acids. V was shortened by 2 bases and J by 0 bases, with 4 bases between the two germline ends.

This chain uses TRBV28 with TRBJ1-1, with D unclear. CDR3 length equals 15 residues. CDR1 is MDHEN and CDR2 is SYDVKM in the germline V gene. Trimming took 5 bases from V and 2 from J, leaving 15 bases between them. CDR3 sequence reads: CASSRAGGPNTEAFF. The CDR3 nucleotides are TGTGCCAGCAGTCGAGCGGGCGGACCAAACACTGAAGCTTTCTTT.

This clone was counted a single time. The chain carries TRBV10-2 and TRBJ1-1; possible D gene TRBD1, 5 bases. The CDR3 extends over 13 amino acids. Germline V gene sequence: CDR1 WSHSY, CDR2 SAAADI. Trimming removed 6 bases from V and 1 base from J, with 9 bases in between. The CDR3 protein is CASRVTANTEAFF. The CDR3 nucleotides read TGCGCCAGCAGGGTGACAGCGAACACTGAAGCTTTCTTT.

V gene TRBV2 combines with J gene TRBJ2-7, with D perhaps matching TRBD2 (6 bases). The CDR3 covers 15 residues. V shed 3 bases and J shed 3 bases, with 15 bases lying between them. Looked up from germline, CDR1 is SNHLY and CDR2 is FYNNEI. CDR3 in amino acids: CASSERREGLYEQYF. DNA for the CDR3: TGTGCCAGCAGTGAGAGGAGGGAAGGGCTCTACGAGCAGTACTTC. Supplemented by reference TRBV2 and TRBJ2-7, the full variable domain reads EPEVTQTPSHQVTQMGQEVILRCVPISNHLYFYWYRQILGQKVEFLVSFYNNEISEKSEIFDDQFSVERPDGSNFTLKIRSTKLEDSAMYFCASSERREGLYEQYFGPGTRLTVT.